These 4 T cell receptor beta chains share one sample of origin, sequenced in a study of neurological immune-mediated disorders. Using its own MiXCR run on the 5' RACE reads, TCRdb lists one record per CDR3 protein. The sample lists 35,000 to 40,000 distinct CDR3 sequences, roughly 7% occurring once. Material: PBMCs. All receptors derive from a woman in her thirties or forties in good health.

This clonotype came up many times. This chain joins TRBV6-5 and TRBJ2-2; 13 bases are a match to TRBD2. V dropped 2 bases and J dropped 6; count of bases not matched to a gene: 9. The CDR3 is 18 amino acids. Germline CDR1 reads MNHEY; CDR2 reads SVGAGI. CDR3: CASSYLTSGRSPAGELFF. CDR3 in DNA: TGTGCCAGCAGTTACCTGACTAGCGGGAGGAGCCCAGCCGGGGAGCTGTTTTTT.

This clonotype was seen many times. The CDR3 DNA is TGTGCCAGCAGCATAACAGGGACCTCAGGTCAGCCCCAGCATTTT. Translation: CASSITGTSGQPQHF. The rearrangement links TRBV6-6 to TRBJ1-5; D is perhaps TRBD1 (6 bases). Germline-derived CDR1 and CDR2 are MNHNY and SVGAGI (reference sequence). V lost 6 bases to trimming and J lost 6 bases, with 18 bases between them. The CDR3 totals 15 residues.

This clonotype was seen at least ten times. The gene calls are TRBV7-3 and TRBJ1-6, with 8 bases lining up with TRBD1. V shed 4 bases, J shed 9 bases, and the junction held 5 bases outside the gene matches. CDR3 length: 14 residues. Looked up from germline, CDR1 is SGHTA and CDR2 is FQGTGA. The CDR3 region has the DNA TGTGCCAGCAGCTCCGGACAGGGCACTTCACCCCTCCACTTT. Protein sequence: CASSSGQGTSPLHF.

This clonotype was picked up many times. The rearrangement joins TRBV27 to TRBJ2-5; D is ambiguous. This CDR3 spans 12 amino acids. Germline V gene data show CDR1 as MNHEY and CDR2 as SMNVEV (reference sequence). V was pared by 3 bases and J by 2 bases, with 4 bases between. In nucleotides, the CDR3 is TGTGCCAGCAGTTTGTTACAAGAGACCCAGTACTTC. It encodes CASSLLQETQYF.